This T cell receptor (beta chain) originates from a study of CD8+ T cells in alopecia areata. About the research overall: Tofacitinib therapy took 6 to 18 months; 6 months off drug came after. Study outcomes and limitations: Alopecia totalis/universalis scalp especially showed more expanded CD8+ clones than normal scalp.

The sample holds a few counts of this clone. Its antigen is as yet unknown. RNA was isolated and reverse transcribed to cDNA, the sequencing template. Only in-frame clones appear in the TCRdb table, and some are missing; sequencing was by immunoSEQ multiplex PCR. Altogether 95,000 to 100,000 clones are present, 55% to 70% being singletons, with the ten largest covering approximately 16%. Treatment in this sample: oral pan-JAK inhibitor, 5-10 mg twice daily. CDR1 is SGHDN, CDR2 FVKESK, per germline. This CDR3 comprises 13 residues. Trimming removed 1 base from V and 7 bases from J; junction bases left unmatched: 0.

This sequence originates from a human donor with alopecia areata. V gene TRBV14 combines with J gene TRBJ1-2, with 10 bases fitting TRBD1. The source was CD8+ T cells sorted from blood, collected between weeks 55 and 65, from a patient treated with tofacitinib. CDR3 coding DNA: TGTGCCAGCAGCCAAGGGACAGGGGGTGGCTACACCTTC. Residues: CASSQGTGGGYTF.